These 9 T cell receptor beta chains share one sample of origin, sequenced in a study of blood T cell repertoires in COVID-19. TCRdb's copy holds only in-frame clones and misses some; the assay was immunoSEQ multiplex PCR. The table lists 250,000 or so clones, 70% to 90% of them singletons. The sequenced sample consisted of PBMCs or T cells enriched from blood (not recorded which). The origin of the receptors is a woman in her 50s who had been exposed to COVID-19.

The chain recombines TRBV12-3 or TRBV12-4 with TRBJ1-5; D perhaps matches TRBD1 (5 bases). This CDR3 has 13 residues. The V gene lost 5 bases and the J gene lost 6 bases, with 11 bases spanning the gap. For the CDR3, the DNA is TGTGCCAGCAGTGTGGGGGGGTCTCAGCCCCAGCATTTT. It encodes CASSVGGSQPQHF.

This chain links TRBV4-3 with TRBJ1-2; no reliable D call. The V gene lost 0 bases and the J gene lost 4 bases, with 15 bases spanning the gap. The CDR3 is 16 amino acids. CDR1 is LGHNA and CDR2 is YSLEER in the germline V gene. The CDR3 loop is CASSQEYRDTPYGYTF. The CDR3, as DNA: TGCGCCAGCAGCCAAGAGTACCGAGACACACCCTATGGCTACACCTTC.

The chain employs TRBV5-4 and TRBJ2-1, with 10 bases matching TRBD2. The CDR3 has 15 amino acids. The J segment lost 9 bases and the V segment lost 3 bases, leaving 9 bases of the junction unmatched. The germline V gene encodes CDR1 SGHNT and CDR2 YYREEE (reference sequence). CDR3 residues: CASSSSGGPGTEQFF. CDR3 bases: TGTGCCAGCAGCTCTAGCGGGGGACCGGGTACTGAGCAGTTCTTC. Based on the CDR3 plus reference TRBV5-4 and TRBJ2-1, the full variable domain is ETGVTQSPTHLIKTRGQQVTLRCSSQSGHNTVSWYQQALGQGPQFIFQYYREEENGRGNFPPRFSGLQFPNYSSELNVNALELDDSALYLCASSSSGGPGTEQFFGPGTRLTVL.

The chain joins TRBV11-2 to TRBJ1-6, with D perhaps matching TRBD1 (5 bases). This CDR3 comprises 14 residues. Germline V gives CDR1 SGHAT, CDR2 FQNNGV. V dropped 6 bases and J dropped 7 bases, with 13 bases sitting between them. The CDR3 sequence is CASSLQVLNSPLHF. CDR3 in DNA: TGTGCCAGCAGTTTACAGGTCTTAAATTCACCCCTCCACTTT.

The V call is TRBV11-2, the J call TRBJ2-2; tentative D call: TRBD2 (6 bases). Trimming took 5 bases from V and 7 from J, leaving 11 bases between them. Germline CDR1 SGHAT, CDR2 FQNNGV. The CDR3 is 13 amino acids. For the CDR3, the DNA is TGTGCCAGCAGCCTTAGCGGTTACGGGGAGCTGTTTTTT. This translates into CASSLSGYGELFF.

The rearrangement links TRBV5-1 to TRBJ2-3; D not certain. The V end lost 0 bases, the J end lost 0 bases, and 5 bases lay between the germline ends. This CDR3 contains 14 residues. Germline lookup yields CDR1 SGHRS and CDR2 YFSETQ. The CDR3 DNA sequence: TGCGCCAGCAGCTTGGTGCTAAGCACAGATACGCAGTATTTT. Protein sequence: CASSLVLSTDTQYF. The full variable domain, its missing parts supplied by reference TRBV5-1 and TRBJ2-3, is KAGVTQTPRYLIKTRGQQVTLSCSPISGHRSVSWYQQTPGQGLQFLFEYFSETQRNKGNFPGRFSGRQFSNSRSEMNVSTLELGDSALYLCASSLVLSTDTQYFGPGTRLTVL.

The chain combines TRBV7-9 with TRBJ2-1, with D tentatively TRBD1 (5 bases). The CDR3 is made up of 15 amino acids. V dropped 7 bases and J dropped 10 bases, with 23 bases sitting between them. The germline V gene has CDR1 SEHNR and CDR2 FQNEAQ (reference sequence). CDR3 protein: CASTSKGPTRSEQFF. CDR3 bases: TGTGCCAGCACAAGTAAGGGGCCAACAAGGTCGGAGCAGTTCTTC.

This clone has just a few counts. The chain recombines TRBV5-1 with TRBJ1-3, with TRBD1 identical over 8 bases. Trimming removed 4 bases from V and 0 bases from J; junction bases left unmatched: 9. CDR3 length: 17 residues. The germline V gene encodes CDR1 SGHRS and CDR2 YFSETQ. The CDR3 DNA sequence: TGCGCCAGCAGCCCTCGCGGGACAGGCTTCTCTGGAAACACCATATATTTT. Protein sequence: CASSPRGTGFSGNTIYF.

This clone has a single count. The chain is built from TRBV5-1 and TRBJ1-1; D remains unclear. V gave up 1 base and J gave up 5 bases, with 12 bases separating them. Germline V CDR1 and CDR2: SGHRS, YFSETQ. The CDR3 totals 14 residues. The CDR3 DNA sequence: TGCGCCAGCAGCTTGCGAAGGGAGAGAACTGAAGCTTTCTTT. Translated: CASSLRRERTEAFF.